This T cell receptor (beta chain) was observed in a study of beta chain features in type 1 diabetes. The whole isolated RNA underwent reverse transcription, so sequencing captured expressed TCRB transcripts. Profiling relied on immunoSEQ multiplex PCR, and the TCRdb table lists in-frame clones only, not all of them. The sample includes about 900,000 clones, roughly 15% seen only once; the top ten take 0.02% to 0.03%. J was trimmed by 14 bases and V by 3 bases; bases with no gene match: 12. Looked up from germline, CDR1 is SGHRS and CDR2 is YFSETQ. CDR3 size: 14 residues. The chain couples TRBV5-1 to TRBJ2-3, with 10 bases that match TRBD1. The receptor was derived from a woman aged 18 to 35 in good health. Sequencing was done on a sample of naive CD4+ T cells from blood. CDR3 DNA sequence: TGCGCCAGCAGCTCCGGGCCTGACCGGGACAGGGGGTATTTT. This codes for CASSSGPDRDRGYF.